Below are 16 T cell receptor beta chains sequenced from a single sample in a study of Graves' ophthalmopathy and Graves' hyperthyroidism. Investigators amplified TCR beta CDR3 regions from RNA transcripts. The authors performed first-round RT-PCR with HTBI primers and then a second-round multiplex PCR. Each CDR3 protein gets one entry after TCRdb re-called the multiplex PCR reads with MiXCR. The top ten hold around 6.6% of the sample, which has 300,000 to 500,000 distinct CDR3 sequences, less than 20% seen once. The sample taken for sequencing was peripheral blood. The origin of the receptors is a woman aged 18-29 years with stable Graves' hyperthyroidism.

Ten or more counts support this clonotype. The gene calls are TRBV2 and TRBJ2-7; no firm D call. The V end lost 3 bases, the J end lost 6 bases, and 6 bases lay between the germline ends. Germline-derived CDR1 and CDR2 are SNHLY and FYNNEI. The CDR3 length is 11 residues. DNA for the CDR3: TGTGCCAGCAGTGACGGCAGCGAGCAGTACTTC. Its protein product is CASSDGSEQYF.

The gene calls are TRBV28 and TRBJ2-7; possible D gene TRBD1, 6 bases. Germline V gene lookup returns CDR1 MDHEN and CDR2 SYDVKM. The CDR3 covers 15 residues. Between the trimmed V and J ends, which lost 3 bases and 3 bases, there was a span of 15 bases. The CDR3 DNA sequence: TGTGCCAGCAGTTTTGGACAGATCAACTACTACGAGCAGTACTTC. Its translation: CASSFGQINYYEQYF.

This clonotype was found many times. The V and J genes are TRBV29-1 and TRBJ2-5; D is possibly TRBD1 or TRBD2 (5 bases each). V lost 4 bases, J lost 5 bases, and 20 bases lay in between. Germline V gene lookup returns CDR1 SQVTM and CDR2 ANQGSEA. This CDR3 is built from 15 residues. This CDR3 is CSVVFTGTSRETQYF. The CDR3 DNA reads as TGCAGCGTTGTATTTACGGGGACCTCGCGGGAGACCCAGTACTTC.

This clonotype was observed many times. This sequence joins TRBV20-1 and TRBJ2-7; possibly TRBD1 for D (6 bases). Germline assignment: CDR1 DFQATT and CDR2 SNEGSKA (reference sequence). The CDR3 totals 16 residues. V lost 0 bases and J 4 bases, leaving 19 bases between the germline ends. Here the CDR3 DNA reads TGCAGTGCTAGAGATATTCGGGACACGACATTATACGAGCAGTACTTC. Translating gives CSARDIRDTTLYEQYF.

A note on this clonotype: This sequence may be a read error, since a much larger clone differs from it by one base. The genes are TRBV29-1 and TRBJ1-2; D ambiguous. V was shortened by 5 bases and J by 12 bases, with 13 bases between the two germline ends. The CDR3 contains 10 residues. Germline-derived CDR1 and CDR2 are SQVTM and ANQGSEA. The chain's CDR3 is CSVYLTSHTF. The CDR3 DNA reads TGCAGCGTTTATCTTACGTCCCACACCTTC.

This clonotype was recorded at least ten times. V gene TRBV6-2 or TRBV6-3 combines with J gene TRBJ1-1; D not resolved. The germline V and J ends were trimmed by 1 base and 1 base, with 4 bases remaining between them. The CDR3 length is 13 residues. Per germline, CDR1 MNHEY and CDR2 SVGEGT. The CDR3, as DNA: TGTGCCAGCAGTTACTTGGGGAACACTGAAGCTTTCTTT. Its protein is CASSYLGNTEAFF.

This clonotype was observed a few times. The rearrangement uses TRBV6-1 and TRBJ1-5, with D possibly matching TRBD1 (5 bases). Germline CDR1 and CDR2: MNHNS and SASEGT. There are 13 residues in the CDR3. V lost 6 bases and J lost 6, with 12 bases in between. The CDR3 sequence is CASSLSGFQPQHF. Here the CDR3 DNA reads TGTGCCAGCAGCCTTTCAGGGTTTCAGCCCCAGCATTTT.

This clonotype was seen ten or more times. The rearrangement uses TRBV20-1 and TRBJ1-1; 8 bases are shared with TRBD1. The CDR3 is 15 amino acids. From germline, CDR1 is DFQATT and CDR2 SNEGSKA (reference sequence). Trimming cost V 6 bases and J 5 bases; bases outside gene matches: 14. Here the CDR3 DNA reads TGCAGTGCCCGGATGGGGGACAGGACGGGAACTGAAGCTTTCTTT. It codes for CSARMGDRTGTEAFF.

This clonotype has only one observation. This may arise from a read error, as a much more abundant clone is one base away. Written as DNA, the CDR3 is TGTGCCAGCAGTTTAACACAGCTGAACACTGAAGCTTTCTTT. Its protein is CASSLTQLNTEAFF. This chain uses TRBV12-3 or TRBV12-4 with TRBJ1-1; D call uncertain. The V end was cut by 2 bases, the J end by 0 bases, with 7 bases between. This CDR3 region has 14 residues.

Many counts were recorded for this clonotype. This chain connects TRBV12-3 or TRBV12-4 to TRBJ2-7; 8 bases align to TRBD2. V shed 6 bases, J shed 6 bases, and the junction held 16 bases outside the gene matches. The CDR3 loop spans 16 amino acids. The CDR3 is CASSRAPGLGGLEQYF. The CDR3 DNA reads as TGTGCCAGCAGCCGCGCCCCGGGACTAGGAGGGCTCGAGCAGTACTTC.

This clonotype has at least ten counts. The CDR3 protein is CASSRGGPEAFF. CDR3 DNA sequence: TGTGCCAGCTCTCGGGGGGGTCCTGAAGCTTTCTTT. V usage is TRBV6-5 and J usage is TRBJ1-1; tentatively, D is TRBD1 (5 bases). The germline V gene encodes CDR1 MNHEY and CDR2 SVGAGI. The CDR3 has 12 amino acids. V was trimmed by 8 bases and J by 6 bases, leaving 13 bases between them.

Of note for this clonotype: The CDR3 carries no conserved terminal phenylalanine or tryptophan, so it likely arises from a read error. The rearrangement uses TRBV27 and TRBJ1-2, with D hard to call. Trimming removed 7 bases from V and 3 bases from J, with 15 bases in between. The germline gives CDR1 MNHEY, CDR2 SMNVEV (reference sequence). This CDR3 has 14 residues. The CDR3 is CASTPSGNDYGYTY. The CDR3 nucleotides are TGTGCCAGCACTCCGAGTGGGAATGACTATGGCTACACCTAC.

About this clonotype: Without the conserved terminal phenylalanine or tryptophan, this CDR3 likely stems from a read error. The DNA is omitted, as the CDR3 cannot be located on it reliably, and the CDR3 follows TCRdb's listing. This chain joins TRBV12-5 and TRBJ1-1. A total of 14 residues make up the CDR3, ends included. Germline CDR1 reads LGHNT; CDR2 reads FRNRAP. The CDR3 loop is CASGLPYKQVEACY.

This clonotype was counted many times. The CDR3 coding sequence is TGTGCCAGCAGTTTTCGTCTGGGGGGCTCCTACGAGCAGTACTTC. This sequence encodes CASSFRLGGSYEQYF. The chain carries TRBV12-3 or TRBV12-4 and TRBJ2-7, with D tentatively TRBD2 (6 bases). V shed 3 bases and J shed 0 bases, with 12 bases lying between them. There are 15 residues in the CDR3.

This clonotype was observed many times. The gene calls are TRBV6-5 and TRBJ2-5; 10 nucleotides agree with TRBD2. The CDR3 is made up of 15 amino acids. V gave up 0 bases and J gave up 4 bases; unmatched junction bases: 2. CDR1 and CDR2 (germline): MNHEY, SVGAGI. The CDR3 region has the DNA TGTGCCAGCAGTTACTCTAGCGGGGGGAGAGAGACCCAGTACTTC. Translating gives CASSYSSGGRETQYF.

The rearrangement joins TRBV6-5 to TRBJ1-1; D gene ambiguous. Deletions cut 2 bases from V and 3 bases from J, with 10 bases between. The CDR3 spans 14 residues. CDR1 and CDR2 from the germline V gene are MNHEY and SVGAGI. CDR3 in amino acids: CASSYLDTYTEAFF. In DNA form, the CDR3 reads TGTGCCAGCAGTTACCTTGATACCTACACTGAAGCTTTCTTT.